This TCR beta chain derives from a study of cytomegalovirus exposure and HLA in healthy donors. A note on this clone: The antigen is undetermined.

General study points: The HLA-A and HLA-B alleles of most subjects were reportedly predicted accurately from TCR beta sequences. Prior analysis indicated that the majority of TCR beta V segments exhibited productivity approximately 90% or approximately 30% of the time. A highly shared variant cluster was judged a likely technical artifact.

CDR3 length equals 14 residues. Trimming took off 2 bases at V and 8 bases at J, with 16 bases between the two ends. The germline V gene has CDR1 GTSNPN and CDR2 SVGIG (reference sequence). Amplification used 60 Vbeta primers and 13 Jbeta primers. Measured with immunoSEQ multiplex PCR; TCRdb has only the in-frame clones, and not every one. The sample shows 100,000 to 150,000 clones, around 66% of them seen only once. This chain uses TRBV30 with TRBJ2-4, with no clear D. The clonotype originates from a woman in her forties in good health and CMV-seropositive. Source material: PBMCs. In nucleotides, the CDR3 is TGTGCCTGGAGTCTCCCAGGTTCCCCGGACATTCAGTACTTC. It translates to CAWSLPGSPDIQYF.